The T cell receptor beta chain under discussion was sequenced for a study of cytotoxic CD8 clonotypes in ibrutinib-treated CLL. Study-level background: Investigators reported some 24 partial and 2 complete responses; after median around 6 years, approximately 15 patients remained remitted and about twelve progressed. Across samples, productive templates numbered about 280,000 and productive rearrangements reached 80,000 to 95,000 on average. Overall study results and limits: Upon ibrutinib response clonality rose, and upon progression it fell back toward baseline.

Sequenced by immunoSEQ multiplex PCR; TCRdb stores in-frame clones only, minus some. The sample lists some 35,000 clones; roughly three quarters were seen once. Only a few counts were recorded for this clone. Its antigen is still unknown. This receptor was identified in a human donor with chronic lymphocytic leukemia. The starting material was PBMCs, obtained before ibrutinib treatment.

CDR3 coding DNA: TGTGCCAGCTCACCAGGGCAGGGGCTATCAGATACGCAGTATTTT. Translation: CASSPGQGLSDTQYF. V and J are TRBV18 and TRBJ2-3, with D possibly TRBD1 on 6 matching bases. CDR1 is KGHSH, CDR2 LQKENI, per germline. The V end was cut by 2 bases, the J end by 4 bases, with 13 bases between. The CDR3 spans 15 residues.